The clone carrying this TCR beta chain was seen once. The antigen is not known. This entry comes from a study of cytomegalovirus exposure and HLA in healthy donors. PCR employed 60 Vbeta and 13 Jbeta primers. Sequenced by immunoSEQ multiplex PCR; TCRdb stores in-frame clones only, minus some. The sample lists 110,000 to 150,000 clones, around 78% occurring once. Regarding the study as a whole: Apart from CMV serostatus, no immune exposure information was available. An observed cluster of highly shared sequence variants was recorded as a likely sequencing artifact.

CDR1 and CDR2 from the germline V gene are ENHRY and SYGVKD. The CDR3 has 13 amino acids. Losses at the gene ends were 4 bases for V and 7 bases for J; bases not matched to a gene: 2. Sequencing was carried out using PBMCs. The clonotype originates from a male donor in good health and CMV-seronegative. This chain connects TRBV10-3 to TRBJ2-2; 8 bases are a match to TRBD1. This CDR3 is CAISGQGIGELFF. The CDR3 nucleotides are TGTGCCATCAGTGGACAGGGGATCGGGGAGCTGTTTTTT.